One and the same sample provided the 10 T cell receptor beta chains below, sequenced in a study of shared clonotypes between healthy human individuals. Some clones are missing from TCRdb's copy, which holds only in-frame ones; the method was immunoSEQ multiplex PCR. This table holds roughly 490,000 clones, less than 80% found once. The sample was PBMCs. The receptors stem from a woman in her thirties or forties in good health. Some clones in this sample may be carry-over from other donors' samples.

This clone was seen once. Other DNA sequences in this sample translate to the same CDR3. J is TRBJ2-5 and V is TRBV30; no definite D call. Trimming stripped 0 bases from V and 4 bases from J, with 3 bases between. The V gene's germline CDR1 is GTSNPN and CDR2 SVGIG (reference sequence). The CDR3 consists of 11 residues. The CDR3 DNA sequence: TGTGCCTGGAGTGTTCCAGAGACCCAGTACTTC. Its translation is CAWSVPETQYF.

The rearrangement joins TRBV6-6 to TRBJ2-7, with 8 bases fitting TRBD2. The V gene's germline CDR1 is MNHNY and CDR2 SVGAGI (reference sequence). The CDR3 runs to 15 residues. Trimming at V came to 6 bases and at J to 4 bases, leaving 11 bases not matched to a gene. The CDR3 spells CASSSREGRRYEQYF. CDR3 bases: TGTGCCAGCAGCTCCCGGGAGGGTCGGAGATACGAGCAGTACTTC.

The chain is built from TRBV30 and TRBJ1-4, with D unresolved. The CDR3 has 13 residues. V lost 3 bases and J 5 bases, leaving 10 bases between the germline ends. Germline CDR1 reads GTSNPN; CDR2 reads SVGIG (reference sequence). As DNA, the CDR3 is TGTGCCTGGAGCGGTTCGAGGAATGAAAAACTGTTTTTT. As protein: CAWSGSRNEKLFF.

The chain joins TRBV5-1 to TRBJ1-5; D is possibly TRBD1 (5 bases). The CDR3 totals 15 residues. The germline gives CDR1 SGHRS, CDR2 YFSETQ. Trimming left V 0 bases short and J 1 base short, with 8 bases between. The CDR3 protein is CASSLGGRSNQPQHF. In DNA form, the CDR3 reads TGCGCCAGCAGCTTGGGGGGACGGAGCAATCAGCCCCAGCATTTT.

The chain combines TRBV29-1 with TRBJ2-1; D perhaps matches TRBD2 (6 bases). Trimming cost V 4 bases and J 2 bases, with 30 bases left between them. The length of the CDR3 is 20 residues. Looked up from germline, CDR1 is SQVTM and CDR2 is ANQGSEA. The CDR3 protein is CSVAGGRAGSGRGAYNEQFF. The DNA of the CDR3 is TGCAGCGTTGCTGGGGGACGGGCGGGAAGTGGTCGTGGGGCCTACAATGAGCAGTTCTTC.

J is TRBJ2-7 and V is TRBV28, with D perhaps TRBD2 (6 bases). Trimming left V 6 bases short and J 1 base short, with 10 bases between. The V gene's germline CDR1 is MDHEN and CDR2 SYDVKM. The CDR3 is 13 residues long. This chain's CDR3 is CASRISGSYEQYF. The CDR3 nucleotides read TGTGCCAGCAGGATTAGCGGTTCCTACGAGCAGTACTTC.

The rearrangement joins TRBV2 to TRBJ2-1, with no clear D. The V gene lost 8 bases and the J gene lost 0 bases, with 11 bases spanning the gap. Germline V gene lookup returns CDR1 SNHLY and CDR2 FYNNEI. The CDR3 is 14 residues long. Here the CDR3 reads CASLEASSYNEQFF. DNA of the CDR3: TGTGCCAGCCTCGAAGCGAGCTCCTACAATGAGCAGTTCTTC.

This chain joins TRBV7-2 and TRBJ2-2; D is undetermined. Trimming removed 1 base from V and 6 bases from J, with 12 bases in between. The CDR3 contains 15 residues. In germline, CDR1 is SGHTA, CDR2 FQGNSA. The CDR3 sequence: CASSLDYGWSGELFF. CDR3 nucleotides: TGTGCCAGCAGCTTAGATTATGGGTGGTCCGGGGAGCTGTTTTTT.

The chain links TRBV19 to TRBJ2-7; the D gene is possibly TRBD1 (7 bases). Per germline, CDR1 LNHDA and CDR2 SQIVND (reference sequence). The CDR3 consists of 15 residues. Deletions cut 4 bases from V and 4 bases from J, with 17 bases between. The CDR3 bases are TGTGCCAGTAGTAGCGGAGGAGGGGGCGGTTACGAGCAGTACTTC. The encoded protein is CASSSGGGGGYEQYF.

V and J are TRBV5-1 and TRBJ1-1; D is unclear. There are 13 residues in the CDR3. Germline values: CDR1 SGHRS, CDR2 YFSETQ. Trimming pared 0 bases from V and 6 bases from J, leaving 9 bases between. The CDR3 DNA reads as TGCGCCAGCAGCTTGGCCGTGGCGGCTGAAGCTTTCTTT. This translates into CASSLAVAAEAFF.